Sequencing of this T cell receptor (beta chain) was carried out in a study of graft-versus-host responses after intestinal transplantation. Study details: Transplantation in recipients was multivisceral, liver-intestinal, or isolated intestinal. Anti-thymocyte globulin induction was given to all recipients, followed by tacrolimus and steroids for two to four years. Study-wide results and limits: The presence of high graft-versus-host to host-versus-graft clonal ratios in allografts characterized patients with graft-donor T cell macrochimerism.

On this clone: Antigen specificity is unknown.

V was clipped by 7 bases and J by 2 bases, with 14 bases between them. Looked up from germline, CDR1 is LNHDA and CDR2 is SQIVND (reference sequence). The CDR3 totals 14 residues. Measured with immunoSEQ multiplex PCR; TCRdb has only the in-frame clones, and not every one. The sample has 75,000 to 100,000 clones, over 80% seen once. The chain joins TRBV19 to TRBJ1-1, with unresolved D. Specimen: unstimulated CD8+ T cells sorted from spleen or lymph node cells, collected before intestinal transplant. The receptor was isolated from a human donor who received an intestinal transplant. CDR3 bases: TGTGCCAGTACCTTGGCCTCCCTTAACACTGAAGCTTTCTTT. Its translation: CASTLASLNTEAFF.